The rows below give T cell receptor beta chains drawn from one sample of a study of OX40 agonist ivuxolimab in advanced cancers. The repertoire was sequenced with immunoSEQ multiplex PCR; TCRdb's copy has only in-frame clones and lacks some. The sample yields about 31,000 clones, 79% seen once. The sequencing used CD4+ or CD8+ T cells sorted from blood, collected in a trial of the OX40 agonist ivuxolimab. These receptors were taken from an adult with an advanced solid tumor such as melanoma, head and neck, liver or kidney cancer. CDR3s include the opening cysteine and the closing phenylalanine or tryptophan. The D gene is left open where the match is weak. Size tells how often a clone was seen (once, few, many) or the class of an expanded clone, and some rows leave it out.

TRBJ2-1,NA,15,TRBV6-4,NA,CASSDSRTVSDEQFF,TGTGCCAGCAGTGACTCCCGGACAGTATCCGATGAGCAGTTCTTC
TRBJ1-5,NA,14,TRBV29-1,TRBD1,CSVQWGTGNQPQHF,TGCAGCGTTCAATGGGGGACAGGCAATCAGCCCCAGCATTTT
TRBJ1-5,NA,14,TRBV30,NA,CAWSRPTEKQPQHF,TGTGCCTGGAGTCGGCCGACAGAAAAGCAGCCCCAGCATTTT
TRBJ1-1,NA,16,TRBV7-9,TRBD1,CASSPTLGRGETEAFF,TGTGCCAGCAGCCCCACGCTCGGCAGGGGGGAAACTGAAGCTTTCTTT
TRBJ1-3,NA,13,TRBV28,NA,CATNGGLGNTIYF,TGTGCCACCAATGGGGGTCTAGGAAACACCATATATTTT
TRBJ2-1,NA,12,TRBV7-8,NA,CASSLLGPEQFF,TGTGCCAGCAGCTTATTAGGACCTGAGCAGTTCTTC
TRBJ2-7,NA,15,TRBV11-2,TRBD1,CASTIATGGIYEQYF,TGTGCCAGCACCATTGCAACAGGGGGCATCTACGAGCAGTACTTC
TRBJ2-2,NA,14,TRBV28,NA,CASSLTGATGELFF,TGTGCCAGCAGTTTGACTGGTGCCACCGGGGAGCTGTTTTTT
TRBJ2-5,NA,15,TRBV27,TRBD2,CASSLSGGARETQYF,TGTGCCAGCAGTCTTAGCGGGGGGGCCAGGGAGACCCAGTACTTC
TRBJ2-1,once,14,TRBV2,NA,CASTERAGYNEQFF,TGTGCCAGCACGGAAAGGGCCGGTTACAATGAGCAGTTCTTC
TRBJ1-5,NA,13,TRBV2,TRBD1,CASSDRGSQPQHF,TGTGCCAGCAGTGACAGGGGGAGTCAGCCCCAGCATTTT
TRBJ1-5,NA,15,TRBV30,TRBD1,CAWGAGTGGNQPQHF,TGTGCCTGGGGAGCCGGGACAGGGGGTAATCAGCCCCAGCATTTT
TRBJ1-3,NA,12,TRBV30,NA,CAWSVWGDTIYF,TGTGCCTGGAGTGTATGGGGGGACACCATATATTTT
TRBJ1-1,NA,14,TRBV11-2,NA,CASSLGWMNTEAFF,TGTGCCAGCAGCTTAGGGTGGATGAACACTGAAGCTTTCTTT
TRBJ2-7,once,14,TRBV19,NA,CASTPRVAWGEQYF,TGTGCCAGTACCCCCAGGGTCGCCTGGGGGGAGCAGTACTTC
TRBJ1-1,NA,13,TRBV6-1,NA,CASSESVNTEAFF,TGTGCCAGCAGTGAATCGGTGAACACTGAAGCTTTCTTT
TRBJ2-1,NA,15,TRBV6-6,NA,CASNKDSRSYNEQFF,TGTGCCAGCAACAAGGACAGCCGCTCCTACAATGAGCAGTTCTTC
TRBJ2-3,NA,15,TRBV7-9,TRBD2,CASSLPGLAGAQQYF,TGTGCCAGCAGCCTACCGGGACTAGCGGGGGCCCAGCAGTATTTT
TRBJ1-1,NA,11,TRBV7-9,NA,CASSLGGQAFF,TGTGCCAGCAGCTTAGGGGGCCAAGCTTTCTTT
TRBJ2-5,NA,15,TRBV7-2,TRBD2,CASSLSGLAGETQYF,TGTGCCAGCAGCCTTTCCGGACTAGCAGGAGAGACCCAGTACTTC
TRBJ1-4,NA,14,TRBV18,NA,CASSNRAGDEKLFF,TGTGCCAGCTCCAACCGGGCGGGGGATGAAAAACTGTTTTTT
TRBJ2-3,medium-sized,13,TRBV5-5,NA,CASSWTSTDTQYF,TGTGCCAGCAGCTGGACTAGCACAGATACGCAGTATTTT
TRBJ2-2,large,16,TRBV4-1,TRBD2,CASSQSPRGAAGELFF,TGCGCCAGCAGCCAAAGCCCGCGGGGGGCGGCCGGGGAGCTGTTTTTT
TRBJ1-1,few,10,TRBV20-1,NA,CSWETLEAFF,TGCAGCTGGGAGACCCTTGAAGCTTTCTTT
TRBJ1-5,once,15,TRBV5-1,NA,CASSATDGGGQPQHF,TGCGCCAGCAGCGCCACAGATGGGGGGGGTCAGCCCCAGCATTTT
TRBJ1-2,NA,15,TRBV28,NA,CASSLGGAGNYGYTF,TGTGCCAGCAGTTTAGGGGGCGCGGGGAACTATGGCTACACCTTC
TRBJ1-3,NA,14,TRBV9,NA,CASSRSPSGNTIYF,TGTGCCAGCAGCAGATCCCCGAGTGGAAACACCATATATTTT
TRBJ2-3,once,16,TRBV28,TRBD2,CASSLRSGAPTDTQYF,TGTGCCAGCAGTCTCCGCAGCGGGGCACCCACAGATACGCAGTATTTT
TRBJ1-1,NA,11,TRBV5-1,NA,CASRRETEAFF,TGCGCCAGTCGGCGCGAGACTGAAGCTTTCTTT
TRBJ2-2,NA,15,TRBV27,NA,CASSRDGTKTGELFF,TGTGCCAGCAGCCGAGACGGGACAAAGACCGGGGAGCTGTTTTTT
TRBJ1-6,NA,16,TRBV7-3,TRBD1,CASSLTSTGYNSPLHF,TGTGCCAGCAGCTTAACTTCGACAGGGTATAATTCACCCCTCCACTTT
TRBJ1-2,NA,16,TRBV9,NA,CASSVSADARSDGYTF,TGTGCCAGCAGCGTATCAGCAGACGCCCGGAGTGACGGCTACACCTTC
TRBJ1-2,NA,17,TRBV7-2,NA,CASSPRVMRGTGYGYTF,TGTGCCAGCAGCCCCCGGGTTATGCGGGGAACGGGATATGGCTACACCTTC
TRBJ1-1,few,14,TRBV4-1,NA,CASSQPFNGTEAFF,TGCGCCAGCAGCCAACCTTTCAACGGCACTGAAGCTTTCTTT
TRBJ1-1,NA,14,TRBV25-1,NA,CASSESWGHTEAFF,TGTGCCAGCAGTGAATCTTGGGGCCACACTGAAGCTTTCTTT
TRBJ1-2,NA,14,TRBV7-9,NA,CASSLSASNYGYTF,TGTGCCAGCAGCTTATCGGCCTCTAACTATGGCTACACCTTC
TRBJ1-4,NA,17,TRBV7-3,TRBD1,CASSSYNAGQGYEKLFF,TGTGCCAGCAGCAGCTATAACGCGGGACAGGGATACGAAAAACTGTTTTTT